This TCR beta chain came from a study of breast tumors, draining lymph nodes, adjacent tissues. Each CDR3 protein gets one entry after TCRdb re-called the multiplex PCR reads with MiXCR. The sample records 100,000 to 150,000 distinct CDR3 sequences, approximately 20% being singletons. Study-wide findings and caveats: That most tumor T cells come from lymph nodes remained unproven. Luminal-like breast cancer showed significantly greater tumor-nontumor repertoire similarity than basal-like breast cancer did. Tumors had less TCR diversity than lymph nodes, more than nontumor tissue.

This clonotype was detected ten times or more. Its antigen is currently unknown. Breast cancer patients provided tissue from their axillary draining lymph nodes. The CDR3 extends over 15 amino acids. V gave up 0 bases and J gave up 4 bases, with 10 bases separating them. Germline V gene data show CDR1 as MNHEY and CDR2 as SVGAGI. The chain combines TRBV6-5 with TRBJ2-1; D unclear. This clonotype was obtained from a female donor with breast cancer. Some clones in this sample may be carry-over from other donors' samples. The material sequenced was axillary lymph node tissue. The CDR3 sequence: CASSYSPLVYNEQFF. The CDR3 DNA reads TGTGCCAGCAGTTACTCGCCCCTAGTGTACAATGAGCAGTTCTTC.